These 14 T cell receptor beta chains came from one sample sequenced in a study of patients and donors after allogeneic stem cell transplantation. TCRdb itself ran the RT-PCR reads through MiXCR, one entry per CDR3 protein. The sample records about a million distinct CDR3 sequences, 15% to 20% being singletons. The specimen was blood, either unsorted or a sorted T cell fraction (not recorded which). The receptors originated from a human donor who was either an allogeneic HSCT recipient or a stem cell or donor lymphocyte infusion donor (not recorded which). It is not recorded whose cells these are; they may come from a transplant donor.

The CDR3 DNA is TGTGCCAGCAGGCCGGGACTAGCGGGGGGGATCTACAATGAGCAGTTCTTC. Translating it yields CASRPGLAGGIYNEQFF. The chain recombines TRBV12-3 or TRBV12-4 with TRBJ2-1, with 16 bases aligning to TRBD2. The CDR3 has 17 amino acids. V dropped 6 bases and J dropped 3; count of bases not matched to a gene: 5.

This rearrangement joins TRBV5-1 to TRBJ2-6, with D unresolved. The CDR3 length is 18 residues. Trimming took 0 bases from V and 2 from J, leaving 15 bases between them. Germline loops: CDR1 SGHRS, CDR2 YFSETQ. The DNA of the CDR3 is TGCGCCAGCAGCTTGGAGGGTTTGGGGTTTACTGGGGCCAACGTCCTGACTTTC. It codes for CASSLEGLGFTGANVLTF.

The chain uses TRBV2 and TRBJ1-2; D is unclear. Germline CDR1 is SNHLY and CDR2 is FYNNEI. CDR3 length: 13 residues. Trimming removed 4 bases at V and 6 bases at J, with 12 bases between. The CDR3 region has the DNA TGTGCCAGCAGTGCCGAGGGCCACCATGGCTACACCTTC. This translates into CASSAEGHHGYTF.

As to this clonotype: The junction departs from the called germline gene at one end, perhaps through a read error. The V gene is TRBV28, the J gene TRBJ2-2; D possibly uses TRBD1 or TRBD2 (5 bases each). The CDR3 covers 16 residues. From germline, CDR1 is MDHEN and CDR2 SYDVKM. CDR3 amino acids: CASSPGTSGNAGELFF. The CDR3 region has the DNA TGTGCCAGCAGCCCTGGGACCTCCGGGAACGCCGGGGAGCTGTTTTTT.

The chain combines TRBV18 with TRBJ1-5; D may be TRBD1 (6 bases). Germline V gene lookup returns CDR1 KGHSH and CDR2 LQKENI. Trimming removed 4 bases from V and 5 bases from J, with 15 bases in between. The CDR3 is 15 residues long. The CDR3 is CASSHRAGEDQPQHF. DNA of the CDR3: TGTGCCAGCTCACATCGGGCAGGGGAGGATCAGCCCCAGCATTTT. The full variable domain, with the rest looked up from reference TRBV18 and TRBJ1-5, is NAGVMQNPRHLVRRRGQEARLRCSPMKGHSHVYWYRQLPEEGLKFMVYLQKENIIDESGMPKERFSAEFPKEGPSILRIQQVVRGDSAAYFCASSHRAGEDQPQHFGDGTRLSIL.

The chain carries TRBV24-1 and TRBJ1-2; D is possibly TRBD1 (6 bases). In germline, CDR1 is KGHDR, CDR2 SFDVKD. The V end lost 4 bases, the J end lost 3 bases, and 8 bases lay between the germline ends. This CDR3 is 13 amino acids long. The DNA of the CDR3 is TGTGCCACCAGTGAGGACAGATACTATGGCTACACCTTC. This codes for CATSEDRYYGYTF.

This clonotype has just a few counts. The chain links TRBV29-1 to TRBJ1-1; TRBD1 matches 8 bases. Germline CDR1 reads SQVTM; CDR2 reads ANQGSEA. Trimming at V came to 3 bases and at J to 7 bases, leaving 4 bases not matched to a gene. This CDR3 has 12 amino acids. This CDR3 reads CSVDRGRNEAFF. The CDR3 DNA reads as TGCAGCGTTGACAGGGGGCGAAATGAAGCTTTCTTT.

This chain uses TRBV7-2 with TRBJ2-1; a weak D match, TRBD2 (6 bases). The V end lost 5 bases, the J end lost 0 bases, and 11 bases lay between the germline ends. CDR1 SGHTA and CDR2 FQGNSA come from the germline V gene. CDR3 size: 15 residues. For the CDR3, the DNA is TGTGCCAGCAGCCCGGGACTGCACTCCTACAATGAGCAGTTCTTC. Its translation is CASSPGLHSYNEQFF. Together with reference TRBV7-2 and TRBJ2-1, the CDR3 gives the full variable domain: GAGVSQSPSNKVTEKGKDVELRCDPISGHTALYWYRQSLGQGLEFLIYFQGNSAPDKSGLPSDRFSAERTGGSVSTLTIQRTQQEDSAVYLCASSPGLHSYNEQFFGPGTRLTVL.

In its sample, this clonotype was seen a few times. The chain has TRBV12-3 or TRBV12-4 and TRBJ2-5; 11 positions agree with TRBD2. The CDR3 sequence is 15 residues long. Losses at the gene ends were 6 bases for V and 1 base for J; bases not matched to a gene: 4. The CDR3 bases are TGTGCCAGCAGGGGGACTAGCGGAGTCCAAGAGACCCAGTACTTC. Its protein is CASRGTSGVQETQYF.

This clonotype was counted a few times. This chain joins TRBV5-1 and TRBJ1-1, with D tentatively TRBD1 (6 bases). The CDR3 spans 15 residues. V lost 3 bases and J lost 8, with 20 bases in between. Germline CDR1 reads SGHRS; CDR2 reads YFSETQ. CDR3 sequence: CASSSPGGGVPEAFF. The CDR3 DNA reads TGCGCCAGCAGCTCCCCCGGGGGGGGCGTCCCCGAAGCTTTCTTT.

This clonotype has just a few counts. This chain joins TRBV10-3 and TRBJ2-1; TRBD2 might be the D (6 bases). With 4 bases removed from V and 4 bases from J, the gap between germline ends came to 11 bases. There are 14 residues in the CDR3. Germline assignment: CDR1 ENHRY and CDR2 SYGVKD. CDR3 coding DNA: TGTGCCATCAGTGTAGCGGACTATTACAATGAGCAGTTCTTC. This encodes CAISVADYYNEQFF.

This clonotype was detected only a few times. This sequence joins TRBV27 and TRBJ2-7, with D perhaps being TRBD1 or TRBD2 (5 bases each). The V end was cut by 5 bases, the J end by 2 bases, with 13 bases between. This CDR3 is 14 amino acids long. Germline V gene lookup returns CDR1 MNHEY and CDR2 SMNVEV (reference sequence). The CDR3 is CASSHWDGTYEQYF. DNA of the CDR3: TGTGCCAGCAGTCACTGGGACGGCACCTACGAGCAGTACTTC.

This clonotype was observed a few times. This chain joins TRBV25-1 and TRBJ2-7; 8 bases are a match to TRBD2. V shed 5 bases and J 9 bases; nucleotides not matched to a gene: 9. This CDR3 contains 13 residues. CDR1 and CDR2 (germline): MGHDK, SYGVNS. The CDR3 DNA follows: TGTGCCAGCAGTCCGGGACTAGTTTTGTGGCAGTACTTC. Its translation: CASSPGLVLWQYF.

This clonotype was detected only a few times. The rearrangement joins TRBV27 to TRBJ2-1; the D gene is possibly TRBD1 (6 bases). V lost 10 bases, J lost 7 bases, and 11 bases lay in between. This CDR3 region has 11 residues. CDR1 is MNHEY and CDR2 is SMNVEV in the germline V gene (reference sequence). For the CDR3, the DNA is TGTGCCACCCTTACAGGGAATGAGCAGTTCTTC. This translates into CATLTGNEQFF.